Presented here are 14 T cell receptor beta chains from one specimen sequenced in a study of cytomegalovirus exposure and HLA in healthy donors. A multiplex PCR was run with 60 Vbeta primers and 13 Jbeta primers. The method was immunoSEQ multiplex PCR; TCRdb's version includes in-frame clones alone and lacks a portion of them. This table has about 140,000 clones, about 80% appearing once. Sequencing was carried out using PBMCs. The receptors here all came from a male donor in good health and CMV-seronegative.

This clone has just one count. This sequence joins TRBV11-3 and TRBJ2-2; TRBD2 matches at 9 bases. Looked up from germline, CDR1 is SGHNT and CDR2 is YENEEA. The length of the CDR3 is 13 residues. The J segment lost 5 bases and the V segment lost 5 bases, leaving 0 bases of the junction unmatched. This CDR3 is CASSLAGTGELFF. CDR3 coding DNA: TGTGCCAGCAGCCTAGCGGGGACCGGGGAGCTGTTTTTT.

This chain connects TRBV7-3 to TRBJ1-1; 9 nucleotides line up with TRBD1. CDR1 and CDR2 (germline): SGHTA, FQGTGA. There are 14 residues in the CDR3. The J segment lost 3 bases and the V segment lost 5 bases, leaving 4 bases of the junction unmatched. The CDR3 nucleotides read TGTGCCAGCAGCGAACAGGGGGCACACACTGAAGCTTTCTTT. It yields the protein CASSEQGAHTEAFF.

The V and J genes are TRBV10-3 and TRBJ1-1, with D perhaps matching TRBD1 (6 bases). Per the germline V gene, CDR1 is ENHRY and CDR2 is SYGVKD. The ends were cut back, 4 bases at V and 5 bases at J, with 11 bases in the middle. This CDR3 comprises 13 residues. CDR3 region: CAISAGVGTEAFF. The CDR3 nucleotides read TGTGCCATCAGTGCAGGGGTTGGGACTGAAGCTTTCTTT.

V is TRBV5-1 and J is TRBJ2-3; the match to TRBD2 covers 9 bases. This CDR3 spans 16 amino acids. The junction had 5 bases not matched to a gene; V was cut back by 1 base and J by 2 bases. CDR1 and CDR2 from the germline V gene are SGHRS and YFSETQ. CDR3 nucleotide sequence: TGCGCCAGCAGCTTGAGTAGCGGGGGTGTCACAGATACGCAGTATTTT. As protein: CASSLSSGGVTDTQYF.

In this sample, this clone turned up a few times. V usage is TRBV7-9 and J usage is TRBJ2-7; weak D call: TRBD1 (6 bases). This CDR3 has 15 residues. The germline V gene has CDR1 SEHNR and CDR2 FQNEAQ (reference sequence). Deletions cut 4 bases from V and 2 bases from J, with 15 bases between. The CDR3 DNA is TGTGCCAGCAGCTCTTACAGGGAACGGACCTACGAGCAGTACTTC. It specifies CASSSYRERTYEQYF. The complete variable domain, with remaining parts taken from reference TRBV7-9 and TRBJ2-7, reads DTGVSQNPRHKITKRGQNVTFRCDPISEHNRLYWYRQTLGQGPEFLTYFQNEAQLEKSRLLSDRFSAERPKGSFSTLEIQRTEQGDSAMYLCASSSYRERTYEQYFGPGTRLTVT.

This rearrangement joins TRBV6-6 to TRBJ1-2; D may be TRBD1 (5 bases). The CDR3 is 13 amino acids. The germline CDR1 and CDR2 sequences are MNHNY and SVGAGI (reference sequence). V was pared by 10 bases and J by 8 bases, with 20 bases between. The CDR3 nucleotides read TGTGCCACCTATCCGAAGGGGTTAGGGGGCTACACCTTC. It is translated as CATYPKGLGGYTF.

This chain joins TRBV5-5 and TRBJ1-2; D may be TRBD1 (5 bases). The CDR3 totals 15 residues. CDR1 and CDR2 (germline): SGHKS, YYEKEE (reference sequence). Trimming cost V 0 bases and J 6 bases, with 15 bases left between them. The CDR3 region is CASSLAAGQQDGYTF. CDR3 bases: TGTGCCAGCAGCTTGGCGGCAGGGCAACAGGATGGCTACACCTTC.

The genes are TRBV5-1 and TRBJ2-3; maybe TRBD1 (6 bases). V was shortened by 4 bases and J by 3 bases, with 18 bases between the two germline ends. Germline V gene sequence: CDR1 SGHRS, CDR2 YFSETQ. This CDR3 is built from 16 residues. The CDR3 loop is CASSLGYRVETDTQYF. CDR3 coding DNA: TGCGCCAGCAGCCTGGGGTACAGGGTCGAAACAGATACGCAGTATTTT.

The chain joins TRBV27 to TRBJ2-7; D is unresolved. V was shortened by 0 bases and J by 6 bases, with 12 bases between the two germline ends. The germline gives CDR1 MNHEY, CDR2 SMNVEV (reference sequence). This CDR3 has 14 residues. The CDR3 sequence is CASSLSTYASEQYF. DNA for the CDR3: TGTGCCAGCAGTTTATCTACATATGCCTCCGAGCAGTACTTC.

The chain combines TRBV18 with TRBJ1-2; D remains unclear. The germline V gene has CDR1 KGHSH and CDR2 LQKENI. The V and J ends lost 2 bases and 4 bases respectively, with 11 bases between them. The CDR3 is 14 amino acids. CDR3 protein: CASSPGVGSYGYTF. The DNA of the CDR3 is TGTGCCAGCTCACCAGGGGTGGGGAGCTATGGCTACACCTTC.

The V and J genes are TRBV11-2 and TRBJ1-1; possibly TRBD1 for D (5 bases). CDR1 SGHAT and CDR2 FQNNGV come from the germline V gene. The CDR3 totals 14 residues. V lost 6 bases and J lost 1, with 12 bases in between. CDR3 sequence reads: CASSRAGGNTEAFF. CDR3 nucleotide sequence: TGTGCCAGCAGTCGCGCGGGGGGGAACACTGAAGCTTTCTTT.

This clone came up a few times. The chain carries TRBV2 and TRBJ2-7; D perhaps matches TRBD1 (5 bases). In germline, CDR1 is SNHLY, CDR2 FYNNEI. V shed 0 bases and J shed 0 bases, with 9 bases lying between them. This CDR3 has 15 residues. CDR3 region: CASSEAQGGSYEQYF. The CDR3 DNA follows: TGTGCCAGCAGTGAAGCGCAGGGTGGCTCCTACGAGCAGTACTTC. Full variable domain (missing parts from reference TRBV2 and TRBJ2-7): EPEVTQTPSHQVTQMGQEVILRCVPISNHLYFYWYRQILGQKVEFLVSFYNNEISEKSEIFDDQFSVERPDGSNFTLKIRSTKLEDSAMYFCASSEAQGGSYEQYFGPGTRLTVT.

V usage is TRBV5-6 and J usage is TRBJ1-5; D is perhaps TRBD1 (5 bases). The length of the CDR3 is 14 residues. Germline V gene data show CDR1 as SGHDT and CDR2 as YYEEEE. Trimming stripped 2 bases from V and 7 bases from J, with 13 bases between. CDR3: CASSFRAGRQPQHF. For the CDR3, the DNA is TGTGCCAGCAGCTTTCGGGCAGGGAGGCAGCCCCAGCATTTT.

Only a few counts were recorded for this clone. The chain joins TRBV19 to TRBJ1-2, with 7 positions matching TRBD1. Germline lookup yields CDR1 LNHDA and CDR2 SQIVND (reference sequence). With 11 bases clipped from V and 2 bases from J, the junction kept 5 bases outside the gene matches. The CDR3 has 12 residues. CDR3 bases: TGTGCCTCCAGACAGGGAAACTATGGCTACACCTTC. Its translation is CASRQGNYGYTF.